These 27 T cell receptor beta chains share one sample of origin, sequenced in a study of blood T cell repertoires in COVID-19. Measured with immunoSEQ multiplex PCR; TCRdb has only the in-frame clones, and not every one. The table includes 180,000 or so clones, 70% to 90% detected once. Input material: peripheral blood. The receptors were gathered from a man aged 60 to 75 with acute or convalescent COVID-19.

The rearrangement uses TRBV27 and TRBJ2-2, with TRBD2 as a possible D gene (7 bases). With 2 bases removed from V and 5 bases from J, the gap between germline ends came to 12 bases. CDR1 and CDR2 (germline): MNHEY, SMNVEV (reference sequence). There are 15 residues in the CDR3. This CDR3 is CASSLVGGGTGELFF. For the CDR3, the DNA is TGTGCCAGCAGTTTAGTAGGGGGGGGGACCGGGGAGCTGTTTTTT.

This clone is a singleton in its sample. CDR3 sequence: CASRRNLYYEQYF. In nucleotides, the CDR3 is TGTGCCAGCCGCCGCAATCTCTACTACGAGCAGTACTTC. The V and J genes are TRBV6-8 and TRBJ2-7; D call uncertain. Germline CDR1 MNHGY, CDR2 SAAAGT. The CDR3 covers 13 residues. V dropped 8 bases and J dropped 3 bases, with 14 bases sitting between them.

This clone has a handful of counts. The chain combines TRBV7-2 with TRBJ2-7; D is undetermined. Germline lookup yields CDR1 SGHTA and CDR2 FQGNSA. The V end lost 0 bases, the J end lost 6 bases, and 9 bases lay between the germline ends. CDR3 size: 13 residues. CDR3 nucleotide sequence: TGTGCCAGCAGCTTAGCGGTGGCCTCCGAGCAGTACTTC. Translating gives CASSLAVASEQYF.

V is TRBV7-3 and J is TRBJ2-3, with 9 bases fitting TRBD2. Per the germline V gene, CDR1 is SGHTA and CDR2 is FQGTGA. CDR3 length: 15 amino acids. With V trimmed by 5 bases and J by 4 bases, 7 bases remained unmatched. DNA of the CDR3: TGTGCCAGCAGCGTAGCGGGAGTTGGGTCAGATACGCAGTATTTT. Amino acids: CASSVAGVGSDTQYF.

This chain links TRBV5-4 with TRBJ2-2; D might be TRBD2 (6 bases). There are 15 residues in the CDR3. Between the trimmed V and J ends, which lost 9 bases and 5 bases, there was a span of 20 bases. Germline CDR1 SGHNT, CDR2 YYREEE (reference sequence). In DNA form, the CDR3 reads TGTGCCATTCACCAAGGAGGGGTTAAGACCGGGGAGCTGTTTTTT. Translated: CAIHQGGVKTGELFF.

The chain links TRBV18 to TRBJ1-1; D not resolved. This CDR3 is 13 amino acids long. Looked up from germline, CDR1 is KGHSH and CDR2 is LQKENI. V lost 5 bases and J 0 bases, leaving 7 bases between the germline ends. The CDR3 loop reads CASSGGMNTEAFF. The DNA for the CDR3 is TGTGCCAGCTCAGGAGGAATGAACACTGAAGCTTTCTTT. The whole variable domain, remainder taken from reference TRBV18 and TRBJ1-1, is NAGVMQNPRHLVRRRGQEARLRCSPMKGHSHVYWYRQLPEEGLKFMVYLQKENIIDESGMPKERFSAEFPKEGPSILRIQQVVRGDSAAYFCASSGGMNTEAFFGQGTRLTVV.

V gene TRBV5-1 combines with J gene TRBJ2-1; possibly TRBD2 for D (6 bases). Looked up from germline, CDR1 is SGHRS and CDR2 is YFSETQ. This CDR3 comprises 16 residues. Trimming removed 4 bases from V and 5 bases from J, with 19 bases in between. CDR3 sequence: CASSAFPGLQNNEQFF. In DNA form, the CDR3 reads TGCGCCAGCAGCGCGTTCCCGGGACTTCAAAACAATGAGCAGTTCTTC. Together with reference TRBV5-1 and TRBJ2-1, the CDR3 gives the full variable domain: KAGVTQTPRYLIKTRGQQVTLSCSPISGHRSVSWYQQTPGQGLQFLFEYFSETQRNKGNFPGRFSGRQFSNSRSEMNVSTLELGDSALYLCASSAFPGLQNNEQFFGPGTRLTVL.

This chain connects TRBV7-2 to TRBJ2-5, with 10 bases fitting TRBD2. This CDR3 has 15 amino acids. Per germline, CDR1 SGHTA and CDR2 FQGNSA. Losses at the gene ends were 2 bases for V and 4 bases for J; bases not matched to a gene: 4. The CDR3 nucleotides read TGTGCCAGCAGCTTAAGGACTAGCGGTTTAGAGACCCAGTACTTC. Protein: CASSLRTSGLETQYF.

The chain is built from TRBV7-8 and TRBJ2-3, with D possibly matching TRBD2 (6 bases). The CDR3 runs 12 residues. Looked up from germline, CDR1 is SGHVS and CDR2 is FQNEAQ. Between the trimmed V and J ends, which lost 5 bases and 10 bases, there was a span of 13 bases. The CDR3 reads CASSTRDLSQYF. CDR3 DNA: TGTGCCAGCAGCACTAGGGACTTGTCGCAGTATTTT.

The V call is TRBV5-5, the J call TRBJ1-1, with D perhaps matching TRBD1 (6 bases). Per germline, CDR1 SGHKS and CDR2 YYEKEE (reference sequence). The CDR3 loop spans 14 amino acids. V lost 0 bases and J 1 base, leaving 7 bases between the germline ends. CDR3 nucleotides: TGTGCCAGCAGCTTGGGGGGACAGAACACTGAAGCTTTCTTT. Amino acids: CASSLGGQNTEAFF. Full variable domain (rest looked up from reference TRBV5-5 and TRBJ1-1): DAGVTQSPTHLIKTRGQQVTLRCSPISGHKSVSWYQQVLGQGPQFIFQYYEKEERGRGNFPDRFSARQFPNYSSELNVNALLLGDSALYLCASSLGGQNTEAFFGQGTRLTVV.

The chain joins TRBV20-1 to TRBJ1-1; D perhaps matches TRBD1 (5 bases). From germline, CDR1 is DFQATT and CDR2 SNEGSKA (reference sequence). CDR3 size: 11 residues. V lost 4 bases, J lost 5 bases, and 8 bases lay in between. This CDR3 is CSATGHTEAFF. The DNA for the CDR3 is TGCAGTGCTACCGGACATACTGAAGCTTTCTTT.

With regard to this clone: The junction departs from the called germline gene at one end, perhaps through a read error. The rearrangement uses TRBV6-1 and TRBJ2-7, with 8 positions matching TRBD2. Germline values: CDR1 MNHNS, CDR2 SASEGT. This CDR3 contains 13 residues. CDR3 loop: CASSQAGAPEQYF. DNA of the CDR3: TGTGCCAGCAGTCAAGCGGGAGCCCCCGAGCAGTACTTC.

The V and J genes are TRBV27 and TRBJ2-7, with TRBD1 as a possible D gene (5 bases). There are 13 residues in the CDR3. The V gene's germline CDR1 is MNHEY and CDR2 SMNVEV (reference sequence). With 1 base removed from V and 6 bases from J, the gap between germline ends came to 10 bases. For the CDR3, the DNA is TGTGCCAGCAGTTTATGGCAGGGAACCGAGCAGTACTTC. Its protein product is CASSLWQGTEQYF.

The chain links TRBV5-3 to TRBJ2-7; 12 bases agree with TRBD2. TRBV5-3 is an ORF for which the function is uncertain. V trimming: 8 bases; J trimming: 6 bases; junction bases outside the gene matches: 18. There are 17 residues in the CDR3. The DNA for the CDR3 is TGTGCCAGCCGACAGGGGGCAGGACTAGCGGGATTTTTCGAGCAGTACTTC. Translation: CASRQGAGLAGFFEQYF.

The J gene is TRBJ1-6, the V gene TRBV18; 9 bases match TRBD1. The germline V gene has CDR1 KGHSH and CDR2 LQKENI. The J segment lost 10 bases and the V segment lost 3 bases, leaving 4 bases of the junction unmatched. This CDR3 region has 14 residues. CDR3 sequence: CASSPRGQGSPLHF. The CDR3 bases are TGTGCCAGCTCACCTAGGGGACAGGGCTCACCCCTCCACTTT.

CDR3 nucleotide sequence: TGTGCCAGCAGTGAAGACAGGGGGTTCAATCAGCCCCAGCATTTT. Translation gives CASSEDRGFNQPQHF. The chain recombines TRBV2 with TRBJ1-5, with TRBD1 identical over 8 bases. The CDR3 loop spans 15 amino acids. Germline V CDR1 and CDR2: SNHLY, FYNNEI. Unmatched junction bases numbered 2, after V lost 1 base and J lost 3 bases.

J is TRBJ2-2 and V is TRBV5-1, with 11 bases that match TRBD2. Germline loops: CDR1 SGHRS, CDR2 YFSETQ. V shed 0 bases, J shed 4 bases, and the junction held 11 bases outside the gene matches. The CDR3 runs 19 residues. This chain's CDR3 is CASSLARGLAVSPTGELFF. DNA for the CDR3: TGCGCCAGCAGCTTGGCCAGGGGACTAGCGGTTTCCCCCACCGGGGAGCTGTTTTTT.

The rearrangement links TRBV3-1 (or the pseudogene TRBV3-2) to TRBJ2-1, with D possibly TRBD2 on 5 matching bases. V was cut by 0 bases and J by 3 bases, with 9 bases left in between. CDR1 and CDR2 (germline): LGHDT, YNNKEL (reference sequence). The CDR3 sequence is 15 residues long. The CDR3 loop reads CASSQDAGDYNEQFF. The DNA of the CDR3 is TGTGCCAGCAGCCAAGATGCCGGGGACTACAATGAGCAGTTCTTC.

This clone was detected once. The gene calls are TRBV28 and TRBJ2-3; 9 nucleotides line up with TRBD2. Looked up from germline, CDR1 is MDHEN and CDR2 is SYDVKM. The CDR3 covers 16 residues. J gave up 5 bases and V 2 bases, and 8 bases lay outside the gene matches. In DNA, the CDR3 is TGTGCCAGCAGTTTAGGGTGGGGACTAGCAAAAGATACGCAGTATTTT. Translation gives CASSLGWGLAKDTQYF.

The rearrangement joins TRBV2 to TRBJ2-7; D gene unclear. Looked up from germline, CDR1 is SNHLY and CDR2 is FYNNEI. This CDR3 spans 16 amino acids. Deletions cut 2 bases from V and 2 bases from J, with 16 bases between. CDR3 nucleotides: TGTGCCAGCAGTGAACGGCAGGATGGTGCCCCCTACGAGCAGTACTTC. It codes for CASSERQDGAPYEQYF.

The CDR3 DNA follows: TGTGCCAGCAGCGCCGCCGACAGGGGTCGGGGCGGGGAGCTGTTTTTT. Protein product: CASSAADRGRGGELFF. V is TRBV9 and J is TRBJ2-2; 8 nucleotides align to TRBD1. Germline V gives CDR1 SGDLS, CDR2 YYNGEE. The CDR3 totals 16 residues. The trim removed 3 bases at V and 7 bases at J, leaving 11 bases unmatched.

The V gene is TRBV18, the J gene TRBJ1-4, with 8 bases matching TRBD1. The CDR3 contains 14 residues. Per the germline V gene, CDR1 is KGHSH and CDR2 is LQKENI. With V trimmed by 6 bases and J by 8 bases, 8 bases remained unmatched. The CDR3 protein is CASSRGQGYEKLFF. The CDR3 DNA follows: TGTGCCAGCTCCCGCGGACAGGGATACGAAAAACTGTTTTTT.

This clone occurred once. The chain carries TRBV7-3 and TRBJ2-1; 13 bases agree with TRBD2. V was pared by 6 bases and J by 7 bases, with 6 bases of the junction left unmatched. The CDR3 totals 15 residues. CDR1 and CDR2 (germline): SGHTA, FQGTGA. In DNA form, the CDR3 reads TGTGCCAGCAGACCTCCGGGACTAGCGGGGAATGAGCAGTTCTTC. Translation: CASRPPGLAGNEQFF.

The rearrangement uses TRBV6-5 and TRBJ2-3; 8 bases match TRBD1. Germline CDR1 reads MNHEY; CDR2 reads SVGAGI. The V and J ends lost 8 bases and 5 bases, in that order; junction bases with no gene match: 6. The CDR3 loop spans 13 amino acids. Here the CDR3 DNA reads TGTGCCAGCCAGGACAGGGCCTTAGATACGCAGTATTTT. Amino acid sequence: CASQDRALDTQYF.

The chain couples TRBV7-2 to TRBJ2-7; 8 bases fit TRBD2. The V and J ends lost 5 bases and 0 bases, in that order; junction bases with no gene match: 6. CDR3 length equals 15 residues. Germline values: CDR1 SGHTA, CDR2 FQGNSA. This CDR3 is CASSATSGPSYEQYF. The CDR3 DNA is TGTGCCAGCAGCGCAACTAGCGGCCCCTCCTACGAGCAGTACTTC. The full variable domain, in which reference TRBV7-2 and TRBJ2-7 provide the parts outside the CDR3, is GAGVSQSPSNKVTEKGKDVELRCDPISGHTALYWYRQSLGQGLEFLIYFQGNSAPDKSGLPSDRFSAERTGGSVSTLTIQRTQQEDSAVYLCASSATSGPSYEQYFGPGTRLTVT.

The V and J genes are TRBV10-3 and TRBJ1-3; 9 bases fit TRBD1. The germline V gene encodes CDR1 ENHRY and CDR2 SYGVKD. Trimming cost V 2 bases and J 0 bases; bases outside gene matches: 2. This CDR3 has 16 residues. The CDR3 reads CAISEGGQGSGNTIYF. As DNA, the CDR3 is TGTGCCATCAGTGAGGGGGGACAGGGCTCTGGAAACACCATATATTTT.

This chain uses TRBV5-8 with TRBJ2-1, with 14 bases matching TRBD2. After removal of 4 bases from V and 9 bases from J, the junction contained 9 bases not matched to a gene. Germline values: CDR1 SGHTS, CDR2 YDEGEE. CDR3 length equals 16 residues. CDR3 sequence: CASSRLAGGPVGEQFF. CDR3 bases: TGTGCCAGCAGCAGACTAGCGGGAGGGCCAGTTGGTGAGCAGTTCTTC.